This T cell receptor beta chain was retrieved from a study of T-cell reconstitution after alpha-beta-depleted transplantation in children. Notes on the study in general: About two months after transplant, alpha-beta T cells reportedly came from several hundred expanded graft clones. Newly generated T cells supplied most T-cell counts and diversity one year post-transplant. Surviving recipient cells, namely T cells and thymic progenitors, were the source of high day-60 TCRbeta diversity in some patients.

The germline CDR1 and CDR2 sequences are MGHRA and YSYEKL. V shed 4 bases and J 0 bases; nucleotides not matched to a gene: 4. The CDR3 is 17 amino acids. Remarks on this clonotype: Its antigen remains unknown.

TCRbeta library construction was performed incorporating unique molecular identifiers. In TCRdb, the PCR reads were re-called with MiXCR into one record per CDR3 protein. The sample yields around 670,000 distinct CDR3 sequences, under 15% seen once. This receptor was obtained from a girl aged 2-10 years with congenital amegakaryocytic thrombocytopenia, due to receive a stem cell transplant. The chain carries TRBV4-1 and TRBJ2-5; TRBD2 agrees at 14 bases. The sequencing here drew on PBMCs, taken before TCRalphabeta/CD19-depleted stem cell transplant. The CDR3 is CASSRRLAGGNQETQYF. The CDR3 region has the DNA TGCGCCAGCAGCCGAAGACTAGCGGGAGGGAACCAAGAGACCCAGTACTTC.